The subject of this entry is one TCR beta chain. Its cognate antigen is unknown. Researchers used the Oncomine TCR Beta short-read assay to sequence DNA from cultured CD4+ T cells. Cultured CD4+ T cells were the source of extracted genomic DNA. A single record per CDR3 protein comes from TCRdb applying MiXCR to the PCR reads. The sample holds 6,500 to 9,500 distinct CDR3 sequences, 40% to 55% seen once. This sample was taken from a study of vaccination and CD4 T cells after COVID-19. Across the whole study: Timing of post-vaccine sample collection was a median approximately 79 days after dose two, with a range of 14 to 241.

The treatment was: approximately nine-day PBMC culture with coronavirus spike peptide pools or control peptides (ViraFEST assay). CD4+ T lymphocytes from the unexposed donor were collected before the COVID-19 pandemic (2011-2018). Wells that each held 1.5 million to 2 million PBMCs were cultured with roughly 9.8 IU/ml IL-2 and about 10 ug/ml peptide pools. V was cut by 6 bases and J by 4 bases, with 16 bases left in between. CDR1 and CDR2 (germline): GTSNPN, SVGIG (reference sequence). The CDR3 runs to 14 residues. The chain combines TRBV30 with TRBJ2-1, with D possibly called TRBD1 or TRBD2 (5 bases each). The sequence was collected from a human donor in good health. The sequencing input was CD4+ T cells from blood, cultured in vitro. The CDR3 bases are TGTGCCTGCATACGGGGCCCCCCTTACAATGAGCAGTTCTTC. It codes for CACIRGPPYNEQFF.